Following are 13 T cell receptor beta chains from one sample sequenced in a study of shared clonotypes between healthy human individuals. The method was immunoSEQ multiplex PCR; TCRdb's version includes in-frame clones alone and lacks a portion of them. Among 950,000 to 1,300,000 clones, more than 65% were seen once, and the ten largest hold about 1.5%. Sequencing was performed on memory CD4+ T cells sorted from blood. Subset of the sample: CD45RA-negative fraction. All receptors derive from a man between 18 and 29 years old in good health.

The chain combines TRBV5-6 with TRBJ2-7; D not resolved. Germline lookup yields CDR1 SGHDT and CDR2 YYEEEE. The V end was cut by 0 bases, the J end by 3 bases, with 7 bases between. The CDR3 totals 13 residues. This CDR3 reads CASSLDLFYEQYF. In DNA, the CDR3 is TGTGCCAGCAGCTTGGACCTATTCTACGAGCAGTACTTC.

The chain uses TRBV6-4 and TRBJ1-4, with 10 bases aligning to TRBD1. The V segment lost 4 bases and the J segment 3 bases; nucleotides outside the gene matches: 2. Per the germline V gene, CDR1 is MRHNA and CDR2 is SNTAGT. This CDR3 is built from 15 residues. CDR3: CASSVGTGANEKLFF. The CDR3 bases are TGTGCCAGCAGTGTCGGGACAGGGGCTAATGAAAAACTGTTTTTT.

This clone was found a few times. V usage is TRBV5-4 and J usage is TRBJ2-5; D ambiguous. The V gene's germline CDR1 is SGHNT and CDR2 YYREEE (reference sequence). Trimming cost V 4 bases and J 5 bases, with 9 bases left between them. The CDR3 totals 12 residues. This CDR3 reads CASSRRTETQYF. The CDR3 nucleotides read TGTGCCAGCAGCCGTAGAACCGAGACCCAGTACTTC. The full variable domain, with the rest looked up from reference TRBV5-4 and TRBJ2-5, is ETGVTQSPTHLIKTRGQQVTLRCSSQSGHNTVSWYQQALGQGPQFIFQYYREEENGRGNFPPRFSGLQFPNYSSELNVNALELDDSALYLCASSRRTETQYFGPGTRLLVL.

The chain uses TRBV5-6 and TRBJ2-3, with 8 bases that match TRBD2. This CDR3 is built from 16 residues. Germline trimming cut 2 bases from V and 2 bases from J; bases unmatched to any gene: 7. Germline V gene sequence: CDR1 SGHDT, CDR2 YYEEEE. CDR3 residues: CASSFRASGYTDTQYF. The CDR3 coding sequence is TGTGCCAGCAGCTTTCGCGCTAGCGGGTACACAGATACGCAGTATTTT.

This clone was detected only once. This rearrangement joins TRBV5-6 to TRBJ1-1; D may be TRBD1 (6 bases). The germline gives CDR1 SGHDT, CDR2 YYEEEE. The V gene lost 4 bases and the J gene lost 7 bases, with 17 bases spanning the gap. The CDR3 runs to 14 residues. CDR3 sequence reads: CASSRIGRGDEAFF. CDR3 in DNA: TGTGCCAGCAGCCGGATCGGAAGGGGGGATGAAGCTTTCTTT. Filled out from reference TRBV5-6 and TRBJ1-1, the complete variable domain reads DAGVTQSPTHLIKTRGQQVTLRCSPKSGHDTVSWYQQALGQGPQFIFQYYEEEERQRGNFPDRFSGHQFPNYSSELNVNALLLGDSALYLCASSRIGRGDEAFFGQGTRLTVV.

As concerns this clone: Possible read error: a much larger clone is one base away. In the same sample, other DNA sequences code for this CDR3. The chain joins TRBV30 to TRBJ1-2; D not certain. The length of the CDR3 is 13 residues. V dropped 3 bases and J dropped 4 bases, with 12 bases sitting between them. The germline V gene encodes CDR1 GTSNPN and CDR2 SVGIG (reference sequence). This chain's CDR3 is CAWSTMMGYGYTF. The CDR3 DNA is TGTGCCTGGAGCACCATGATGGGCTATGGCTACACCTTC.

This clone was picked up one time. Other DNA sequences from this sample encode an identical CDR3 as well. This chain connects TRBV7-3 to TRBJ2-7; 7 positions match TRBD1. From germline, CDR1 is SGHTA and CDR2 FQGTGA. The length of the CDR3 is 13 residues. Trimming cost V 3 bases and J 3 bases; bases outside gene matches: 2. CDR3 DNA: TGTGCCAGCAGCTTCCGACAGGGCTACGAGCAGTACTTC. This translates into CASSFRQGYEQYF. The full variable domain, its missing parts supplied by reference TRBV7-3 and TRBJ2-7, is GAGVSQTPSNKVTEKGKYVELRCDPISGHTALYWYRQSLGQGPEFLIYFQGTGAADDSGLPNDRFFAVRPEGSVSTLKIQRTERGDSAVYLCASSFRQGYEQYFGPGTRLTVT.

Remarks on this clone: The same CDR3 arises from other DNA sequences in this sample as well. The genes are TRBV30 and TRBJ2-2; no reliable D call. Germline CDR1 is GTSNPN and CDR2 is SVGIG (reference sequence). This CDR3 contains 11 residues. Trimming took 1 base from V and 5 from J, leaving 2 bases between them. CDR3 DNA sequence: TGTGCCTGGAGTGATACCGGGGAGCTGTTTTTT. The encoded protein is CAWSDTGELFF. The full variable domain, completed using reference TRBV30 and TRBJ2-2, is SQTIHQWPATLVQPVGSPLSLECTVEGTSNPNLYWYRQAAGRGLQLLFYSVGIGQISSEVPQNLSASRPQDRQFILSSKKLLLSDSGFYLCAWSDTGELFFGEGSRLTVL.

The chain couples TRBV19 to TRBJ1-1, with 7 bases that match TRBD1. Trimming took 5 bases from V and 4 from J; bases not matched to a gene: 4. Germline CDR1 reads LNHDA; CDR2 reads SQIVND (reference sequence). This CDR3 has 13 amino acids. CDR3 in amino acids: CASSAGTVTEAFF. CDR3 coding DNA: TGTGCCAGTAGTGCAGGGACAGTCACTGAAGCTTTCTTT.

This clone came up a few times. V and J are TRBV28 and TRBJ1-2, with D uncertain. V lost 10 bases, J lost 6 bases, and 9 bases lay in between. CDR1 is MDHEN and CDR2 is SYDVKM in the germline V gene. There are 10 residues in the CDR3. CDR3 sequence (DNA): TGTGCCACGGGGAGGGATGGCTACACCTTC. Protein product: CATGRDGYTF.

A note on this clone: The junction departs from the called germline gene at one end, perhaps through a read error. This sequence joins TRBV29-1 and TRBJ1-2; D gene uncertain. The CDR3 runs 13 residues. Germline CDR1 reads SQVTM; CDR2 reads ANQGSEA. The DNA for the CDR3 is TGCAGCGCTGAAAGTCCCCCCCTCTATGGCTACACCTTC. Translated, it gives CSAESPPLYGYTF.

V usage is TRBV4-3 and J usage is TRBJ2-5, with D possibly matching TRBD2 (6 bases). Per the germline V gene, CDR1 is LGHNA and CDR2 is YSLEER. V was clipped by 5 bases and J by 9 bases, with 28 bases between them. This CDR3 comprises 17 residues. The CDR3 is CASSKATGPKAPGAQYF. The CDR3 DNA is TGCGCCAGCAGCAAAGCAACGGGTCCTAAGGCCCCGGGGGCCCAGTACTTC.

This rearrangement joins TRBV5-4 to TRBJ2-3; 16 bases fit TRBD2. CDR3 length: 17 amino acids. The germline V gene has CDR1 SGHNT and CDR2 YYREEE (reference sequence). The V and J ends lost 4 bases and 6 bases, in that order; junction bases with no gene match: 8. CDR3 nucleotide sequence: TGTGCCAGCAGCCCCCCGGGACTAGCGGGAGGGGCGGATACGCAGTATTTT. Its translation: CASSPPGLAGGADTQYF. The full variable domain, with the rest looked up from reference TRBV5-4 and TRBJ2-3, is ETGVTQSPTHLIKTRGQQVTLRCSSQSGHNTVSWYQQALGQGPQFIFQYYREEENGRGNFPPRFSGLQFPNYSSELNVNALELDDSALYLCASSPPGLAGGADTQYFGPGTRLTVL.